Listed here are 15 T cell receptor beta chains from one sample, sequenced in a study of beta chain features in type 1 diabetes. Findings and limits, study-wide: In every one of the four CD4+ subsets, TCRB CDR3s were moderately but significantly shorter in Type 1 diabetes patients.

The sequenced template was cDNA made from the entire isolated RNA. Assay: immunoSEQ multiplex PCR; the TCRdb copy retains only in-frame clones and omits some. The repertoire has around 240,000 clones, around 15% of them found once; the top ten carry approximately 0.081%. Their specific antigens are unknown. The material sequenced was naive CD4+ T cells from blood. These receptors all come from a man younger than 45 with type 1 diabetes.

This rearrangement joins TRBV27 to TRBJ2-3; 9 bases map to TRBD1. Trimming at V came to 3 bases and at J to 3 bases, leaving 1 base not matched to a gene. The germline V gene has CDR1 MNHEY and CDR2 SMNVEV (reference sequence). CDR3 size: 14 residues. CDR3 region: CASSLTGGTDTQYF. The CDR3 DNA follows: TGTGCCAGCAGTTTGACAGGGGGGACAGATACGCAGTATTTT.

Details on this clone: Other DNA variants within this sample encode the same CDR3. The V gene is TRBV7-9, the J gene TRBJ2-7; D not resolved. This CDR3 is built from 12 residues. Germline loops: CDR1 SEHNR, CDR2 FQNEAQ (reference sequence). Trimming shortened V by 1 base and J by 5 bases, and 6 bases separated the two germline ends. DNA of the CDR3: TGTGCCAGCAGCTTAGTCACTGACGAGCAGTACTTC. This translates into CASSLVTDEQYF.

V gene TRBV7-9 combines with J gene TRBJ1-1, with D possibly matching TRBD1 (6 bases). Trimming shortened V by 1 base and J by 7 bases, and 10 bases separated the two germline ends. Per germline, CDR1 SEHNR and CDR2 FQNEAQ (reference sequence). The CDR3 extends over 13 amino acids. CDR3 loop: CASSLGTVSEAFF. In DNA form, the CDR3 reads TGTGCCAGCAGCTTAGGGACAGTAAGTGAAGCTTTCTTT. The full variable domain, with the rest looked up from reference TRBV7-9 and TRBJ1-1, is DTGVSQNPRHKITKRGQNVTFRCDPISEHNRLYWYRQTLGQGPEFLTYFQNEAQLEKSRLLSDRFSAERPKGSFSTLEIQRTEQGDSAMYLCASSLGTVSEAFFGQGTRLTVV.

This clone has more than one count but fewer than ten. This chain joins TRBV7-2 and TRBJ1-5; D is uncertain. The germline gives CDR1 SGHTA, CDR2 FQGNSA. The CDR3 consists of 12 residues. Trimming cost V 5 bases and J 10 bases, with 12 bases left between them. CDR3 nucleotides: TGTGCCAGCAGCCGCTCGTGGGAACCCCAGCATTTT. Its translation: CASSRSWEPQHF.

The chain combines TRBV29-1 with TRBJ2-1; 7 nucleotides line up with TRBD2. The V segment lost 7 bases and the J segment 1 base; nucleotides outside the gene matches: 7. Germline V gives CDR1 SQVTM, CDR2 ANQGSEA. The CDR3 covers 14 residues. The CDR3 bases are TGCAGCGGGTGTTACGGGGGGTCCTACAATGAGCAGTTCTTC. Its translation: CSGCYGGSYNEQFF.

V is TRBV6-6 and J is TRBJ1-2; D is undetermined. V lost 0 bases and J lost 1, with 9 bases in between. Germline lookup yields CDR1 MNHNY and CDR2 SVGAGI (reference sequence). The CDR3 is 15 residues long. Written as DNA, the CDR3 is TGTGCCAGCAGTTACTCGATACCAAGTAACTATGGCTACACCTTC. Its protein is CASSYSIPSNYGYTF.

CDR3 DNA sequence: TGTGCCAGCAGTTCCCCGGGCAGAAATACGCAGTATTTT. This codes for CASSSPGRNTQYF. This chain links TRBV27 with TRBJ2-3; D remains ambiguous. This CDR3 is built from 13 residues. With 4 bases removed from V and 7 bases from J, the gap between germline ends came to 12 bases. The V gene's germline CDR1 is MNHEY and CDR2 SMNVEV (reference sequence).

V is TRBV11-2 and J is TRBJ2-3; D not resolved. V was trimmed by 5 bases and J by 2 bases, leaving 14 bases between them. This CDR3 comprises 15 residues. Germline loops: CDR1 SGHAT, CDR2 FQNNGV. The DNA of the CDR3 is TGTGCCAGCAGCCACGACGGCCCTTACACAGATACGCAGTATTTT. Translating gives CASSHDGPYTDTQYF.

This clone was picked up a small number of times. This sequence joins TRBV2 and TRBJ2-1, with 9 bases that match TRBD2. After removal of 7 bases from V and 5 bases from J, the junction contained 3 bases not matched to a gene. Germline V lookup: CDR1 SNHLY, CDR2 FYNNEI. The CDR3 is 13 amino acids. CDR3 nucleotides: TGTGCCAGCAAAGGGACTAGCCACAATGAGCAGTTCTTC. Protein sequence: CASKGTSHNEQFF.

This clone was seen only a few times. The V gene is TRBV7-2, the J gene TRBJ1-2, with a tentative D call TRBD1 (5 bases). The germline V gene encodes CDR1 SGHTA and CDR2 FQGNSA. CDR3 length equals 14 residues. Trimming cost V 5 bases and J 4 bases, with 14 bases left between them. CDR3 DNA sequence: TGTGCCAGCAGCCCCCGCGGGACTGTCTATGGCTACACCTTC. Translation: CASSPRGTVYGYTF.

The V gene is TRBV18, the J gene TRBJ2-2; TRBD1 might be the D (5 bases). Germline V gene lookup returns CDR1 KGHSH and CDR2 LQKENI. Trimming stripped 3 bases from V and 7 bases from J, with 12 bases between. The CDR3 runs 14 residues. CDR3 protein: CASSPKQALGELFF. Written as DNA, the CDR3 is TGTGCCAGCTCACCGAAACAGGCCCTCGGGGAGCTGTTTTTT.

The chain combines TRBV11-2 with TRBJ1-2, with unresolved D. The V gene lost 4 bases and the J gene lost 7 bases, with 13 bases spanning the gap. Germline V lookup: CDR1 SGHAT, CDR2 FQNNGV. There are 13 residues in the CDR3. CDR3 sequence (DNA): TGTGCCAGCAGCTCTAATGTCGTGGGTGGCTACACCTTC. Translation gives CASSSNVVGGYTF. Filled out from reference TRBV11-2 and TRBJ1-2, the complete variable domain reads EAGVAQSPRYKIIEKRQSVAFWCNPISGHATLYWYQQILGQGPKLLIQFQNNGVVDDSQLPKDRFSAERLKGVDSTLKIQPAKLEDSAVYLCASSSNVVGGYTFGSGTRLTVV.

CDR3 region: CASSQSGWSLNEQFF. The CDR3 DNA reads TGCGCCAGCAGTCAATCTGGTTGGTCGTTGAATGAGCAGTTCTTC. This rearrangement joins TRBV23-1 to TRBJ2-1; D is undetermined. TRBV23-1 falls under the ORF class, with uncertain function. The CDR3 has 15 residues. V lost 0 bases to trimming and J lost 7 bases, with 13 bases between them.

This clone occurred a few times. The CDR3 loop reads CASSQGSTYEQYF. CDR3 sequence (DNA): TGTGCCAGCTCTCAGGGATCCACCTACGAGCAGTACTTC. The chain links TRBV18 to TRBJ2-7; maybe TRBD1 (5 bases). Germline V gene lookup returns CDR1 KGHSH and CDR2 LQKENI. V dropped 6 bases and J dropped 2 bases, with 11 bases sitting between them. The CDR3 sequence is 13 residues long.

The V call is TRBV6-1, the J call TRBJ2-7; 8 nucleotides agree with TRBD2. V trimming: 10 bases; J trimming: 5 bases; junction bases outside the gene matches: 10. This CDR3 region has 13 residues. CDR1 is MNHNS, CDR2 SASEGT, per germline. CDR3 sequence (DNA): TGTGCCACCAGAGCGGGAGAAATTGACGAGCAGTACTTC. Translated: CATRAGEIDEQYF.